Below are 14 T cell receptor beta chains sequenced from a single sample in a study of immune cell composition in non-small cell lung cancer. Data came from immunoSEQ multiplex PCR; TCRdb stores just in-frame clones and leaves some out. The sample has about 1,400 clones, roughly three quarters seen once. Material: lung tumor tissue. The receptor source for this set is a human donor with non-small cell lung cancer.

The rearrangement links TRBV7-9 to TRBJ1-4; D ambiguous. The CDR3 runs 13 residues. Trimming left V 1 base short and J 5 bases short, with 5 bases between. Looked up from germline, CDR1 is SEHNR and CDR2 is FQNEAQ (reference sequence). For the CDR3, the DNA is TGTGCCAGCAGCTTAGATCTCAATGAAAAACTGTTTTTT. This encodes CASSLDLNEKLFF.

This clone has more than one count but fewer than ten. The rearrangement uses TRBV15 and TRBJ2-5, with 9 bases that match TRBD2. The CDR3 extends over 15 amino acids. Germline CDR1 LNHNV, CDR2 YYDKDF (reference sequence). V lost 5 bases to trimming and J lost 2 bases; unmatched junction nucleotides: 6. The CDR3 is CATSPGTSWQETQYF. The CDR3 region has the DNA TGTGCCACCAGCCCAGGGACTAGCTGGCAAGAGACCCAGTACTTC.

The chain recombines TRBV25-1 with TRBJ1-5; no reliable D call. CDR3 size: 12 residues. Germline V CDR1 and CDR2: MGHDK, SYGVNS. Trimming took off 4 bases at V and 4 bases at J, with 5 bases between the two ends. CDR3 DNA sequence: TGTGCCAGCAGTGTAGCAAATCAGCCCCAGCATTTT. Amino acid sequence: CASSVANQPQHF.

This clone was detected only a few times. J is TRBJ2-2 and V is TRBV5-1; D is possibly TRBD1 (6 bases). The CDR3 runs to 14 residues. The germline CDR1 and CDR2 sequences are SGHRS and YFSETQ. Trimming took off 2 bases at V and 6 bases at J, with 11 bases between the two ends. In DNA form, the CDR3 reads TGCGCCAGCAGCTTTGGAACAGGGTCCGGGGAGCTGTTTTTT. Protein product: CASSFGTGSGELFF.

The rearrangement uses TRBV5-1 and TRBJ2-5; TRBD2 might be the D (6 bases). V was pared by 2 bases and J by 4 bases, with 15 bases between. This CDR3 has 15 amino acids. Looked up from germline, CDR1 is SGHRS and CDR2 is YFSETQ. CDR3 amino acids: CASSFGGSLGETQYF. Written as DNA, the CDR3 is TGCGCCAGCAGCTTTGGGGGGAGTTTGGGAGAGACCCAGTACTTC.

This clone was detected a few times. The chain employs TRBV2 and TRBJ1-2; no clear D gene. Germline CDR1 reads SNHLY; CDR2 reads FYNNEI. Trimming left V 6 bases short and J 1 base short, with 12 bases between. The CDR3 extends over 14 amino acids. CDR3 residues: CASSTPQVNYGYTF. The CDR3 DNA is TGTGCCAGCAGCACCCCGCAGGTTAACTATGGCTACACCTTC.

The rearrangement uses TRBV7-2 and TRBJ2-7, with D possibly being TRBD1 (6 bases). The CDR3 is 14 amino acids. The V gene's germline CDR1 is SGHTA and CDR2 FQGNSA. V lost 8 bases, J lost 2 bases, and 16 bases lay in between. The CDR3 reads CASAEGVIPYEQYF. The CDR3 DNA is TGTGCCAGCGCCGAGGGGGTAATTCCCTACGAGCAGTACTTC.

CDR3 DNA sequence: TGTGCCAGCAGCGCCCCCGGAACGGGTAATTCACCCCTCCACTTT. As protein: CASSAPGTGNSPLHF. The rearrangement links TRBV9 to TRBJ1-6; no reliable D call. Germline V gene lookup returns CDR1 SGDLS and CDR2 YYNGEE. This CDR3 comprises 15 residues. Trimming pared 3 bases from V and 6 bases from J, leaving 13 bases between.

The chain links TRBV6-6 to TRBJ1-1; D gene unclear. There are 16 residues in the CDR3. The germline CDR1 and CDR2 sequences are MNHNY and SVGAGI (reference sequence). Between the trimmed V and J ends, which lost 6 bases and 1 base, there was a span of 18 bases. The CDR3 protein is CASSAMSGRENTEAFF. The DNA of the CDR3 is TGTGCCAGCAGCGCAATGTCAGGCAGAGAGAACACTGAAGCTTTCTTT.

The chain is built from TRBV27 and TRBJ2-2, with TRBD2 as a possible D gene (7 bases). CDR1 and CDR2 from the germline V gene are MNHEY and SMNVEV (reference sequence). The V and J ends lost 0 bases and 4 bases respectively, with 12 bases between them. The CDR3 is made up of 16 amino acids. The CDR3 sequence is CASSLSGGVGTGELFF. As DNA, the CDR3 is TGTGCCAGCAGTTTATCAGGGGGGGTGGGCACCGGGGAGCTGTTTTTT.

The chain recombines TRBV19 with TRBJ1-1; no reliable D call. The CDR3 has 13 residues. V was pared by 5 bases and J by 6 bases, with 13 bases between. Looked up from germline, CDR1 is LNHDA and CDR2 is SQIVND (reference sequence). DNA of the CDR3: TGTGCCAGTAGTGGTAGCTCTCTTGCTGAAGCTTTCTTT. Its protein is CASSGSSLAEAFF. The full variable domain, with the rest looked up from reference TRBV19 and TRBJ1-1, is DGGITQSPKYLFRKEGQNVTLSCEQNLNHDAMYWYRQDPGQGLRLIYYSQIVNDFQKGDIAEGYSVSREKKESFPLTVTSAQKNPTAFYLCASSGSSLAEAFFGQGTRLTVV.

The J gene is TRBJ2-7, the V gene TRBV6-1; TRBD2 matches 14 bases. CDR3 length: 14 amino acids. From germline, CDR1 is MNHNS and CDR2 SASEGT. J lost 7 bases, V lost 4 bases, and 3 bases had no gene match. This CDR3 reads CASSARTSGGEQYF. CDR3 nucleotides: TGTGCCAGCAGTGCAAGGACTAGCGGGGGGGAGCAGTACTTC.

The CDR3: CASSLLGVQGTGELFF. The CDR3 nucleotides are TGCGCCAGCAGCTTGTTAGGAGTCCAGGGGACCGGGGAGCTGTTTTTT. The rearrangement uses TRBV5-1 and TRBJ2-2, with a tentative D call TRBD1 (6 bases). The CDR3 runs to 16 residues. The V end lost 1 base, the J end lost 5 bases, and 15 bases lay between the germline ends. Germline assignment: CDR1 SGHRS and CDR2 YFSETQ.

In nucleotides, the CDR3 is TGTGCCAGCAGCCTAACTTGGGGGGGGCAAGAGACCCAGTACTTC. This gives the protein CASSLTWGGQETQYF. This rearrangement joins TRBV7-2 to TRBJ2-5; 7 nucleotides align to TRBD2. This CDR3 contains 15 residues. V was clipped by 5 bases and J by 2 bases; unmatched bases: 8. In germline, CDR1 is SGHTA, CDR2 FQGNSA.